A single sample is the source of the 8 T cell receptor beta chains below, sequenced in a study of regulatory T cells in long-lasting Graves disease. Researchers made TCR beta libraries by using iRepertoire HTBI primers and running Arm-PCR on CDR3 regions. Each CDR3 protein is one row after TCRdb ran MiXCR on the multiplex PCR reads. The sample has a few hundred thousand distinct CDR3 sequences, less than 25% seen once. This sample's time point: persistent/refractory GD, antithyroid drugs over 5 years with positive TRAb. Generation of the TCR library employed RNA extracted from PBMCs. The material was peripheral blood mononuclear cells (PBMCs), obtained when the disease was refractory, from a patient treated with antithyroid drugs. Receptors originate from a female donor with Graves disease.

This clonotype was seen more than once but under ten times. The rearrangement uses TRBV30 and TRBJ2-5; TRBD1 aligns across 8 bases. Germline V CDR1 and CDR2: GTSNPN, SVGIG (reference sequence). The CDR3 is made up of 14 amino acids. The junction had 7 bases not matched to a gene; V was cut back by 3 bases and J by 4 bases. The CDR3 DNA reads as TGTGCCTGGAGCGTGGACAGGGTGGGAGAGACCCAGTACTTC. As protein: CAWSVDRVGETQYF.

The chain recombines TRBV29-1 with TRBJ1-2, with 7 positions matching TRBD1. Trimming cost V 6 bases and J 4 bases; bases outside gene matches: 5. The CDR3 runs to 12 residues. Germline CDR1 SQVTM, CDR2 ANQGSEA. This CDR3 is CSVDRKPYGYTF. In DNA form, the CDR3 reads TGCAGCGTGGACAGGAAGCCCTATGGCTACACCTTC.

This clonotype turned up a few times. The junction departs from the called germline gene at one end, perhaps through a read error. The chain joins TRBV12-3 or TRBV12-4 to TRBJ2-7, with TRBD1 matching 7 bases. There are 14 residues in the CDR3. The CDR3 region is CASSLPGGSSEQYF. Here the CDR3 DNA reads TGTGCCAGCAGTTTGCCAGGGGGTTCCTCCGAGCAGTACTTC.

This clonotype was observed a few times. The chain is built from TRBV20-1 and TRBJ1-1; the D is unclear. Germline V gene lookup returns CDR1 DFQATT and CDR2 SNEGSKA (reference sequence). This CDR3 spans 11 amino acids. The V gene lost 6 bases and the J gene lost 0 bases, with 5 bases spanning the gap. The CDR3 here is CSAPVNTEAFF. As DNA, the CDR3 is TGCAGTGCGCCAGTGAACACTGAAGCTTTCTTT.

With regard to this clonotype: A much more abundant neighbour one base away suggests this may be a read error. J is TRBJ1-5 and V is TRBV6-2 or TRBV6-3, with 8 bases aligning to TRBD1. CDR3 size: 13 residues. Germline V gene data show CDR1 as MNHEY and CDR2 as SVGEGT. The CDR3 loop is CAGRWTGNQPQHF. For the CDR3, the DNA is TGTGCCGGCAGGTGGACAGGGAACCAGCCCCAGCATTTT.

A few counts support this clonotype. CDR3 amino acids: CASSGQTTNEKLFF. DNA for the CDR3: TGTGCCAGCAGCGGACAGACAACTAATGAAAAACTGTTTTTT. The rearrangement joins TRBV9 to TRBJ1-4, with D possibly matching TRBD1 (5 bases). V shed 3 bases and J shed 0 bases, with 6 bases lying between them. In germline, CDR1 is SGDLS, CDR2 YYNGEE. This CDR3 has 14 amino acids.

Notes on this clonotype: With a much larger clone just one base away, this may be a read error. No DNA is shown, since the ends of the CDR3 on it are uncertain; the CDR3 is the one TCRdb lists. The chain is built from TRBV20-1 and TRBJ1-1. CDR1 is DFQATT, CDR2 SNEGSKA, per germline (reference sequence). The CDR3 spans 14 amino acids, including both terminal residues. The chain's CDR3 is CSARAWGGGTEALF.

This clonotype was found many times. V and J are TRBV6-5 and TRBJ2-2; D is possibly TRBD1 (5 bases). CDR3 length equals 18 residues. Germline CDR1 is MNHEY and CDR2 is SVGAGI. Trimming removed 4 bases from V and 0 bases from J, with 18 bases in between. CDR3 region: CASSSLWIVGANTGELFF. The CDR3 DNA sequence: TGTGCCAGCAGTTCCCTCTGGATAGTAGGGGCGAACACCGGGGAGCTGTTTTTT.